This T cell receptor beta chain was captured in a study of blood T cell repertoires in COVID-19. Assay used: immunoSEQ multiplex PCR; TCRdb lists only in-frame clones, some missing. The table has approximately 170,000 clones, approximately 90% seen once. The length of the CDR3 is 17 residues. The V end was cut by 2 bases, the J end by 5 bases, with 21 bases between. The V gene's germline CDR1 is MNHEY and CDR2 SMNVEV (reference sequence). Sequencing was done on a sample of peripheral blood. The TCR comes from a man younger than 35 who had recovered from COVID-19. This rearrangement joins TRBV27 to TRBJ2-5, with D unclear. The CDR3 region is CASSLRPPPASSETQYF. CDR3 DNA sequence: TGTGCCAGCAGTTTAAGGCCCCCCCCGGCTAGTTCGGAGACCCAGTACTTC.